The T cell receptor beta chain described here comes from a study of human T cells and chemical hapten exposure. Study context: Scalp application of diphenylcyclopropenone was performed weekly in patients across the entire roughly 22-week study. Alopecia areata, totalis or universalis was found in mostly female patients. Whole-study findings and limits: PT1 expanded TCR counts correlated positively with patch test score.

MiXCR, applied by TCRdb to the RACE reads, yields one record per CDR3 protein. Among about 260,000 distinct CDR3 sequences listed, 7.5% to 10% were seen once. The CDR3 extends over 16 amino acids. Germline assignment: CDR1 SGHNT and CDR2 YYREEE (reference sequence). Trimming took 2 bases from V and 4 from J; bases not matched to a gene: 9. Time point: pre-sensitization, week 0. Described treatment: therapeutic diphenylcyclopropenone sensitization with weekly scalp DPC. This clonotype was found a few times. Its cognate antigen is unknown. The chain carries TRBV5-4 and TRBJ2-1, with 7 bases fitting TRBD2. Sequencing used whole blood, obtained in connection with sensitization to the hapten diphenylcyclopropenone (DPC). The sequence was collected from a woman in her 40s with alopecia areata. Some clones in this sample may be carry-over from other donors' samples. The CDR3 here is CASSFFGGSQYNEQFF. The CDR3 bases are TGTGCCAGCAGCTTTTTCGGCGGGAGTCAGTACAATGAGCAGTTCTTC.